The entry below describes one T cell receptor (beta chain). The antigen is undetermined. With 0 bases removed from V and 8 bases from J, the gap between germline ends came to 8 bases. Germline V CDR1 and CDR2: SQVTM, ANQGSEA. The CDR3 runs to 12 residues. This record belongs to a study of T cell responses to AZD1222 COVID-19 vaccine. Study findings and constraints: It was only after the peak T cell response that any repertoires were sampled.

Clones were read by immunoSEQ multiplex PCR, and TCRdb kept only the in-frame ones, dropping some. The sample holds around 100,000 clones; around 87% are singletons and the top ten take roughly 10%. This TCR came from an adult who received the AZD1222 COVID-19 vaccine. This chain links TRBV29-1 with TRBJ2-1; no firm D call. The sequencing used peripheral blood, collected 28 days after the second AZD1222 dose. CDR3: CSVEDSRHEQFF. The CDR3 coding sequence is TGCAGCGTTGAAGATTCCCGCCATGAGCAGTTCTTC.